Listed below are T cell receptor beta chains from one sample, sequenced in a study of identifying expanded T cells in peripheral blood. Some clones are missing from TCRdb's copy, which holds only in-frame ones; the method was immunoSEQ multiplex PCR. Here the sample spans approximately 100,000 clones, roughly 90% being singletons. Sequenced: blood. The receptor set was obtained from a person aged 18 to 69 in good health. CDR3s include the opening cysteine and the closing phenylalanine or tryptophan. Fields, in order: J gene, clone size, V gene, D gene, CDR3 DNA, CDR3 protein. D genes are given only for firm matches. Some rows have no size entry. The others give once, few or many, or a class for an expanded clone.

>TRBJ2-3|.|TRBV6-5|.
TGTGCCAGCAGTTACGGAGGCAGCGCGCAGTATTTT
CASSYGGSAQYF
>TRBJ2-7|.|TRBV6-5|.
TGTGCCAGCAGTTACAATGGTATGGACAGCGCTTCGAAGCAGTACTTC
CASSYNGMDSASKQYF
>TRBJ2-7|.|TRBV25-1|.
TGTGCCAGCAGTGACGTAGGGTCGTCGGACGAGCAGTACTTC
CASSDVGSSDEQYF
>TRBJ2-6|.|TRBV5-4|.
TGTGCCTCCGAGTCCGGGGCTGGGGCCAACGTCCTGACTTTC
CASESGAGANVLTF
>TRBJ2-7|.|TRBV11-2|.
TGTGCCAGCAGCTTAGGGTTGCAGGGCTTTTTCTCCTACGAGCAGTACTTC
CASSLGLQGFFSYEQYF
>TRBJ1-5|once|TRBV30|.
TGTGCCTGGAGTGGCATGGGCAATCAGCCCCAGCATTTT
CAWSGMGNQPQHF
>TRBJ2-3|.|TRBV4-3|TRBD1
TGCGCCAGCAGCCAAGTCGACAGGGGAGGAGATACGCAGTATTTT
CASSQVDRGGDTQYF
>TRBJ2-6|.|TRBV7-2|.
TGTGCCAGCAGGGTCGACGGGACGGCCCACTCTGGGGCCAACGTCCTGACTTTC
CASRVDGTAHSGANVLTF
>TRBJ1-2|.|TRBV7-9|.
TGTGCCAGCAGCTTAGGTGGCCGGCTCTATGGCTACACCTTC
CASSLGGRLYGYTF
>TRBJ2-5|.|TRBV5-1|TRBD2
TGCGCCAGCGAGCGGGGGGGCCGGGGAGAGACCCAGTACTTC
CASERGGRGETQYF
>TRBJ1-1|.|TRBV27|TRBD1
TGTGCCAGCACTGATGGACAGGGGAACACTGAAGCTTTCTTT
CASTDGQGNTEAFF
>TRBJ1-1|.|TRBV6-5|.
TGTGCCAGCAGTTATCTGGGGTCGACTTTCTTT
CASSYLGSTFF
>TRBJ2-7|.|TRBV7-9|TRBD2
TGTGCCAGCAGCCCGGGACTAGCGGGGAGCGAGCAGTACTTC
CASSPGLAGSEQYF
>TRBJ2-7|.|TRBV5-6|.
TGTGCCAGCAGCTTAGGGTCTACGAGGCAGTACTTC
CASSLGSTRQYF
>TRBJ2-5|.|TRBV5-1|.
TGCGCCAGCAGCTTGGGGCAGCGTCCGTTACAAGAGACCCAGTACTTC
CASSLGQRPLQETQYF
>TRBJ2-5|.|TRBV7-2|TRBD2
TGTGCCAGCAGCTTATGGAGCGGGGGGGCCGTTGGAGAGACCCAGTACTTC
CASSLWSGGAVGETQYF
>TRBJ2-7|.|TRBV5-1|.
TGCGCCAGCAGCCTACAGGGCTCCTACGAGCAGTACTTC
CASSLQGSYEQYF
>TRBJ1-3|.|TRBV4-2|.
TGTGCCAGCAGCCAAGATCGGAGCCGTGGAGCCGGAAACACCATATATTTT
CASSQDRSRGAGNTIYF
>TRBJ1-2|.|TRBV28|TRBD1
TGTGCCAGCAGTTCCACCAGGACAGGGAATGGCGGCTACACCTTC
CASSSTRTGNGGYTF
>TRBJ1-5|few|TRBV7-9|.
TGTGCCAGCAGCTTAATGGGCGATCAGCCCCAGCATTTT
CASSLMGDQPQHF
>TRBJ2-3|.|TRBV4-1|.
TGCGCCAGCAGCCAAGATGACCGTGGTACAGATACGCAGTATTTT
CASSQDDRGTDTQYF
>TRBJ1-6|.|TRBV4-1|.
TGCGCCAGCAGCCAAGTTAAGGATTCACCCCTCCACTTT
CASSQVKDSPLHF
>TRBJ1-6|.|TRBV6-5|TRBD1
TGTGCCACCGAACGAGGACAGGGGGAGGATTCACCCCTCCACTTT
CATERGQGEDSPLHF
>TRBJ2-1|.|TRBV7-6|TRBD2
TGTGCCAGCAGTCCATATAGCGGGGGCCTTCGTAGCAATGAGCAGTTCTTC
CASSPYSGGLRSNEQFF
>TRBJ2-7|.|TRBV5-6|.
TGTGCCAGCAGCCCCCTGGCCGGGAGCTCCTACGAGCAGTACTTC
CASSPLAGSSYEQYF
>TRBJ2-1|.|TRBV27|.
TGTGCCAGCAGTTTGTGGGACACCGTCTCCTACAATGAGCAGTTCTTC
CASSLWDTVSYNEQFF
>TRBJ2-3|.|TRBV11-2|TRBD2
TGTGCCAGCAGCTCGGGCGGGGGTCACGGGAGCACAGATACGCAGTATTTT
CASSSGGGHGSTDTQYF
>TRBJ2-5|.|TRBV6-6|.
TGTGCCAGCAGCAACTTGGGGGGTCCGAACCAAGAGACCCAGTACTTC
CASSNLGGPNQETQYF
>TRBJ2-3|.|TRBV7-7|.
TGTGCCAGCAGCCAATCGGAGTCTAGCACAGATACGCAGTATTTT
CASSQSESSTDTQYF
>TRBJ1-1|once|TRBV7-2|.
TGTGCCAGCAGCTTAGCTCTCAGGGATAACACTGAAGCTTTCTTT
CASSLALRDNTEAFF
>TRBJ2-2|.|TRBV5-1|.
TGCGCCAGCAGCTTGGAACAGGGCGGGGAGCTGTTTTTT
CASSLEQGGELFF
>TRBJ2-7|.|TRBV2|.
TGTGCCAGCAGTGGTTCGACCCTCGGGACACGCTACGAGCAGTACTTC
CASSGSTLGTRYEQYF
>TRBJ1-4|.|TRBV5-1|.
TGCGCCAGCAGCTTGGCTGGGGCTGCTAATGAAAAACTGTTTTTT
CASSLAGAANEKLFF
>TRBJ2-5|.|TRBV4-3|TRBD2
TGCGCCAGCAGCCACGGGGCTAGCGGGGGGGCCACCTTAGAGACCCAGTACTTC
CASSHGASGGATLETQYF
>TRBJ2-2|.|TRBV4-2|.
TGTGCCAGCAGCCAACAGAACACCCGGCCCACCGGGGAGCTGTTTTTT
CASSQQNTRPTGELFF
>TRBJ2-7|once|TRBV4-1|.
TGCGCCAGCAGCCACCACCAAACGACACAGAGCTCCTACGAGCAGTACTTC
CASSHHQTTQSSYEQYF
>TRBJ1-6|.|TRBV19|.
TGTGCCAGTAGTATCGGACAGACCAATTCACCCCTCCACTTT
CASSIGQTNSPLHF
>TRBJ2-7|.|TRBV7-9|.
TGTGCCAGCAGCCCCCTGGGTTTCCAGCAGTACTTC
CASSPLGFQQYF
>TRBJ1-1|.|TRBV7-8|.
TGTGCCAGCAGCTTACTAGCGCCCGGAGCTTTCTTT
CASSLLAPGAFF
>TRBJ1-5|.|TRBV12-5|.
TGTGCTAGTGGTTTGGAGGGGGTCACCCAGCATTTT
CASGLEGVTQHF
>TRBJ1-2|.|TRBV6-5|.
TGTGCCAGCACCGGGGGGGATGGCTACACCTTC
CASTGGDGYTF
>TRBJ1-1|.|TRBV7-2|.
TGTGCCAGCAGCTTAGCGCGGCAGAGTGAAGCTTTCTTT
CASSLARQSEAFF
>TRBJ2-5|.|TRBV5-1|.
TGCGCCAGCAACCCCACAACGACAGTTCAAGAGACCCAGTACTTC
CASNPTTTVQETQYF
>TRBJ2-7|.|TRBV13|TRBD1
TGTGCCAGCAGCCCCCCCGGGACAGCGAGCTCCTACGAGCAGTACTTC
CASSPPGTASSYEQYF
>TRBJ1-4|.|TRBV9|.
TGTGCCAGCAGCCCGTCGGGGGCAGTTAATGAAAAACTGTTTTTT
CASSPSGAVNEKLFF
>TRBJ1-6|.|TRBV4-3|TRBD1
TGCGCCAGCAGCCAAGACGGGACAGGGGATTCACCCCTCCACTTT
CASSQDGTGDSPLHF